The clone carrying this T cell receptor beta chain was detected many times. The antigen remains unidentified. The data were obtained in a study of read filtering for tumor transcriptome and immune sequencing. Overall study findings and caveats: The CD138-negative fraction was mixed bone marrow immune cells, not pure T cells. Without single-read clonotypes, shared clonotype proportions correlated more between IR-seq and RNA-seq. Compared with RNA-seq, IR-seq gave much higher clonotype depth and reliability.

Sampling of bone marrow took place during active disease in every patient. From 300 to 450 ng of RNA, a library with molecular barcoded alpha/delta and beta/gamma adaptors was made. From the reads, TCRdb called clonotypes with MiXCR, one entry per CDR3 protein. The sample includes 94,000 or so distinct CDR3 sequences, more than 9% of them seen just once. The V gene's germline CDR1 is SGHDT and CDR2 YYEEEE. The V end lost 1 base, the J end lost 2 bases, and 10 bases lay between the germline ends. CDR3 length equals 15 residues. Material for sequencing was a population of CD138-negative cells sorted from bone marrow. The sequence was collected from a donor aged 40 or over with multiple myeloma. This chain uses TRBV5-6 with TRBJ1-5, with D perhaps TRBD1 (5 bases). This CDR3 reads CASSLRGIGNQPQHF. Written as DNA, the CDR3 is TGTGCCAGCAGCTTGAGGGGAATAGGCAATCAGCCCCAGCATTTT.